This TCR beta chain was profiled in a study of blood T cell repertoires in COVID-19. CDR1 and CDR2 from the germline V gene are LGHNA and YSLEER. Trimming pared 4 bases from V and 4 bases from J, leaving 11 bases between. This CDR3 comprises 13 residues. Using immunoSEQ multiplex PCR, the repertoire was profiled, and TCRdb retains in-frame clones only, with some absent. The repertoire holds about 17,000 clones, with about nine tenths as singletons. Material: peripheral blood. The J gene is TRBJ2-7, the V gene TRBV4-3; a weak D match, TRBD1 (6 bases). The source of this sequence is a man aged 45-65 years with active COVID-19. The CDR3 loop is CASSRSQGYEQYF. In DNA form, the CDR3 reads TGCGCCAGCAGCCGTTCACAGGGATACGAGCAGTACTTC.